One and the same sample provided the 19 T cell receptor beta chains below, sequenced in a study of naive and memory T cell subsets (TCRdb year 2017). Using 3' ligation of a UMI-containing oligonucleotide to TCR cDNA, the study laid out a robust and sensitive protocol to amplify, sequence and analyze TCRs. The library was generated by 5' RACE. Reads for this sample came from an Illumina MiSeq. The ligated cDNA was amplified in four rounds of PCR with nested alpha and beta constant region primers together with the SP2 primer. The public sequencing data were trimmed at Q25 with fastp and processed into clonotypes with MiXCR by TCRdb, which kept only in-frame beta chains. CDR3 protein duplicates are merged, each entry listing the most common genes and DNA. Here the sample has around 56,000 distinct CDR3 sequences; under 10% occur a single time. The top ten hold more than 7.5% of the sample. These receptors originate from a female donor in good health.

The table lists this clonotype with a count of one. The chain uses TRBV29-1 and TRBJ2-3, with TRBD1 matching 9 bases. CDR1 is SQVTM and CDR2 is ANQGSEA in the germline V gene. The CDR3 spans 14 residues. The trim removed 6 bases at V and 1 base at J, leaving 5 bases unmatched. Here the CDR3 reads CSVGRTGGTDTQYF. CDR3 DNA sequence: TGCAGCGTCGGCCGGACAGGGGGCACAGATACGCAGTATTTT.

The chain uses TRBV6-5 and TRBJ1-2, with D unclear. Trimming shortened V by 4 bases and J by 4 bases, and 19 bases separated the two germline ends. The CDR3 loop spans 16 amino acids. Germline V gene sequence: CDR1 MNHEY, CDR2 SVGAGI. CDR3 in DNA: TGTGCCAGCAGTTTACGGTCTGGAGGCAGTTTCTATGGCTACACCTTC. This codes for CASSLRSGGSFYGYTF.

This clonotype showed up many times. This chain uses TRBV28 with TRBJ2-3; D is possibly TRBD2 (5 bases). The CDR3 sequence is 13 residues long. Trimming took 10 bases from V and 2 from J, leaving 13 bases between them. The germline CDR1 and CDR2 sequences are MDHEN and SYDVKM. CDR3 sequence: CATLDFFTDTQYF. For the CDR3, the DNA is TGTGCCACCTTGGACTTCTTCACAGATACGCAGTATTTT.

This clonotype was recorded at least ten times. The rearrangement joins TRBV7-9 to TRBJ1-6; D is undetermined. The CDR3 has 13 amino acids. Germline V CDR1 and CDR2: SEHNR, FQNEAQ (reference sequence). Trimming cost V 3 bases and J 10 bases, with 10 bases left between them. DNA of the CDR3: TGTGCCAGCAGCTTCGATTCGGGGTCACCCCTCCACTTT. It specifies CASSFDSGSPLHF.

This clonotype was seen at least ten times. The J gene is TRBJ1-2, the V gene TRBV5-1; no firm D call. Germline V gene lookup returns CDR1 SGHRS and CDR2 YFSETQ. Trimming cost V 2 bases and J 4 bases, with 15 bases left between them. This CDR3 region has 15 residues. The CDR3 DNA sequence: TGCGCCAGCAGCTTACAGTCGGGCAGAAGCTATGGCTACACCTTC. Translation: CASSLQSGRSYGYTF.

This clonotype was recorded many times. At one end the junction does not follow the germline gene, possibly because of a read error. This rearrangement joins TRBV7-7 to TRBJ2-2; no clear D gene. Germline CDR1 and CDR2: SSHAT and FNYEAQ (reference sequence). This CDR3 comprises 13 residues. The CDR3 reads CASSPDRSGELFF. The DNA for the CDR3 is TGTGCTAGCAGCCCGGACCGTTCCGGGGAGCTGTTTTTT.

This clonotype was found a few times. CDR3 sequence (DNA): TGTGCCAGCAGCTTAGTACAGGGGGGCACCGGGGAGCTGTTTTTT. This codes for CASSLVQGGTGELFF. The V and J genes are TRBV7-2 and TRBJ2-2; 8 positions match TRBD1. CDR3 length: 15 residues. V dropped 1 base and J dropped 4; count of bases not matched to a gene: 2. Germline-derived CDR1 and CDR2 are SGHTA and FQGNSA.

The table lists this clonotype with a few counts. This chain joins TRBV18 and TRBJ2-1, with D uncertain. Trimming took 0 bases from V and 5 from J, leaving 8 bases between them. This CDR3 is 14 amino acids long. The germline gives CDR1 KGHSH, CDR2 LQKENI. CDR3 residues: CASSPPSSDNEQFF. In nucleotides, the CDR3 is TGTGCCAGCTCACCACCGAGCTCGGACAATGAGCAGTTCTTC.

The V gene is TRBV11-2, the J gene TRBJ2-3, with D tentatively TRBD1 (6 bases). V gave up 4 bases and J gave up 4 bases, with 9 bases separating them. Germline CDR1 and CDR2: SGHAT and FQNNGV. CDR3 length: 13 residues. The CDR3 protein is CASSSNRADTQYF. CDR3 DNA sequence: TGTGCCAGCAGCTCGAACAGGGCAGATACGCAGTATTTT.

In this sample, this clonotype turned up many times. V usage is TRBV12-5 and J usage is TRBJ2-7; 7 bases are shared with TRBD2. J lost 7 bases, V lost 6 bases, and 9 bases had no gene match. CDR3 length: 13 amino acids. Per germline, CDR1 LGHNT and CDR2 FRNRAP. The CDR3 region is CASGRLAGGEQYF. Here the CDR3 DNA reads TGTGCTAGTGGAAGACTAGCCGGAGGTGAGCAGTACTTC.

V and J are TRBV6-5 and TRBJ2-3, with D perhaps TRBD2 (6 bases). V lost 5 bases and J 2 bases, leaving 11 bases between the germline ends. This CDR3 contains 14 residues. Germline values: CDR1 MNHEY, CDR2 SVGAGI. CDR3 sequence (DNA): TGTGCCAGCAGTGCCGGGACTCCCACAGATACGCAGTATTTT. Amino acid sequence: CASSAGTPTDTQYF.

This clonotype was seen repeatedly, ten times or more. This rearrangement joins TRBV29-1 to TRBJ2-2; a possible D gene is TRBD1 (5 bases). Between the trimmed V and J ends, which lost 8 bases and 3 bases, there was a span of 13 bases. The CDR3 consists of 13 residues. Germline lookup yields CDR1 SQVTM and CDR2 ANQGSEA. CDR3 nucleotides: TGCAGCTCAGGGTTAAGGGACACCGGGGAGCTGTTTTTT. It yields the protein CSSGLRDTGELFF.

The chain employs TRBV5-6 and TRBJ2-3; TRBD1 is a possible D gene (5 bases). The CDR3 loop spans 14 amino acids. With 3 bases removed from V and 4 bases from J, the gap between germline ends came to 12 bases. The V gene's germline CDR1 is SGHDT and CDR2 YYEEEE. The CDR3 DNA sequence: TGTGCCAGCAGCTCTCGTTCAGGGTCAGATACGCAGTATTTT. It codes for CASSSRSGSDTQYF. The whole variable domain, filled in from reference TRBV5-6 and TRBJ2-3, reads DAGVTQSPTHLIKTRGQQVTLRCSPKSGHDTVSWYQQALGQGPQFIFQYYEEEERQRGNFPDRFSGHQFPNYSSELNVNALLLGDSALYLCASSSRSGSDTQYFGPGTRLTVL.

This clonotype was seen ten or more times. CDR3 nucleotide sequence: TGTGCCACGGGGACACGACCTAACTATGGCTACACCTTC. It translates to CATGTRPNYGYTF. This chain joins TRBV19 and TRBJ1-2, with a weak D call TRBD1 (6 bases). Germline CDR1 reads LNHDA; CDR2 reads SQIVND (reference sequence). V lost 10 bases and J 0 bases, leaving 12 bases between the germline ends. The CDR3 is made up of 13 amino acids.

This clonotype was observed at least ten times. The chain employs TRBV9 and TRBJ1-2; 10 bases fit TRBD1. CDR1 and CDR2 (germline): SGDLS, YYNGEE. The CDR3 has 16 amino acids. V was clipped by 4 bases and J by 10 bases; unmatched bases: 16. The CDR3 sequence: CASSPRPADRGSNYTF. The CDR3 DNA follows: TGTGCCAGCAGCCCTCGTCCCGCGGACAGGGGGAGTAACTACACCTTC. The entire variable domain, with the rest obtained from reference TRBV9 and TRBJ1-2, is as follows: DSGVTQTPKHLITATGQRVTLRCSPRSGDLSVYWYQQSLDQGLQFLIQYYNGEERAKGNILERFSAQQFPDLHSELNLSSLELGDSALYFCASSPRPADRGSNYTFGSGTRLTVV.

This clonotype was recorded many times. The chain recombines TRBV7-8 with TRBJ1-5; TRBD1 matches at 8 bases. V was pared by 5 bases and J by 3 bases, with 15 bases of the junction left unmatched. The CDR3 sequence is 18 residues long. Germline V CDR1 and CDR2: SGHVS, FQNEAQ. CDR3 DNA: TGTGCCAGCAGCCTGGACAGGGCCGGCGTATCTTACAATCAGCCCCAGCATTTT. Encoded protein: CASSLDRAGVSYNQPQHF.

This clonotype has just a few counts. CDR3 sequence reads: CASSQGSAFNEQYF. The CDR3 DNA reads TGTGCCAGCAGCCAAGGTAGTGCATTCAACGAGCAGTACTTC. This chain uses TRBV7-2 with TRBJ2-7; D not resolved. Germline V gene lookup returns CDR1 SGHTA and CDR2 FQGNSA. The CDR3 consists of 14 residues. Trimming removed 5 bases at V and 5 bases at J, with 16 bases between.

This clonotype was seen only a few times. J is TRBJ1-3 and V is TRBV20-1, with D hard to call. The CDR3 contains 15 residues. Germline V gene lookup returns CDR1 DFQATT and CDR2 SNEGSKA (reference sequence). Trimming took 3 bases from V and 4 from J, leaving 16 bases between them. The DNA of the CDR3 is TGCAGTGCTAGTCCCGGGGTCTCCTCCGGAAACACCATATATTTT. It encodes CSASPGVSSGNTIYF.

The table lists this clonotype with many counts. The chain is built from TRBV20-1 and TRBJ2-7, with 8 bases that match TRBD1. This CDR3 spans 14 amino acids. Unmatched junction bases numbered 11, after V lost 5 bases and J lost 5 bases. Per the germline V gene, CDR1 is DFQATT and CDR2 is SNEGSKA (reference sequence). The CDR3 nucleotides are TGCAGTGCTTCCAGGCAGGGGGCAACGGACGAGCAGTACTTC. Translating gives CSASRQGATDEQYF.